These 21 T cell receptor beta chains share one sample of origin, sequenced in a study of cytomegalovirus exposure and HLA in healthy donors. It was with 60 Vbeta and 13 Jbeta primers that the PCR ran. TCRdb's copy holds only in-frame clones and misses some; the assay was immunoSEQ multiplex PCR. Among roughly 56,000 clones listed, about four fifths were seen once. Sequences were obtained from PBMCs. The receptors come from a man aged 50 to 60 in good health and CMV-seropositive.

This clone has a single count. This chain uses TRBV2 with TRBJ2-7; no clear D gene. Germline V gene lookup returns CDR1 SNHLY and CDR2 FYNNEI. V lost 7 bases to trimming and J lost 2 bases, with 9 bases between them. This CDR3 has 12 amino acids. CDR3 in DNA: TGTGCCAGCATAGTCACAGCCTACGAGCAGTACTTC. It specifies CASIVTAYEQYF.

This rearrangement joins TRBV7-2 to TRBJ2-7, with unresolved D. Germline CDR1 and CDR2: SGHTA and FQGNSA. The CDR3 loop spans 11 amino acids. V lost 3 bases and J 3 bases, leaving 3 bases between the germline ends. This chain's CDR3 is CASSFSYEQYF. The CDR3 DNA is TGTGCCAGCAGCTTTAGCTACGAGCAGTACTTC.

This chain uses TRBV15 with TRBJ2-3; no clear D. V was clipped by 0 bases and J by 0 bases, with 4 bases between them. Germline V gives CDR1 LNHNV, CDR2 YYDKDF (reference sequence). The CDR3 is 14 amino acids. CDR3 sequence reads: CATSRDGSTDTQYF. CDR3 bases: TGTGCCACCAGCAGAGATGGCAGCACAGATACGCAGTATTTT.

This rearrangement joins TRBV4-1 to TRBJ2-5; D perhaps matches TRBD1 (5 bases). Trimming shortened V by 2 bases and J by 1 base, and 14 bases separated the two germline ends. Germline V gene sequence: CDR1 MGHRA, CDR2 YSYEKL. This CDR3 is 16 amino acids long. CDR3 sequence (DNA): TGCGCCAGCAGCCAATATACCCAGGGCTTCCAAGAGACCCAGTACTTC. This translates into CASSQYTQGFQETQYF.

The genes are TRBV7-2 and TRBJ1-1; possibly TRBD1 for D (5 bases). Between the trimmed V and J ends, which lost 4 bases and 0 bases, there was a span of 9 bases. Germline assignment: CDR1 SGHTA and CDR2 FQGNSA. The CDR3 is 14 amino acids. The CDR3 sequence is CASSWGGMNTEAFF. The CDR3 DNA sequence: TGTGCCAGCAGCTGGGGGGGGATGAACACTGAAGCTTTCTTT.

The chain recombines TRBV30 with TRBJ1-2; D remains ambiguous. Trimming left V 1 base short and J 7 bases short, with 13 bases between. The CDR3 totals 13 residues. The germline V gene encodes CDR1 GTSNPN and CDR2 SVGIG (reference sequence). The CDR3 here is CAWSGPRRSGYTF. CDR3 DNA: TGTGCCTGGAGTGGACCCCGGCGGTCTGGCTACACCTTC.

The chain links TRBV30 to TRBJ1-2, with TRBD1 matching over 9 bases. Germline values: CDR1 GTSNPN, CDR2 SVGIG (reference sequence). The CDR3 consists of 16 residues. Unmatched junction bases numbered 10, after V lost 3 bases and J lost 2 bases. CDR3 nucleotide sequence: TGTGCCTGGAGGAGCACCGGGACAGGGTCCAACTATGGCTACACCTTC. This encodes CAWRSTGTGSNYGYTF.

V usage is TRBV6-5 and J usage is TRBJ1-1; D possibly corresponds to TRBD1 (5 bases). CDR1 is MNHEY, CDR2 SVGAGI, per germline. The CDR3 consists of 14 residues. The V and J ends lost 6 bases and 1 base respectively, with 12 bases between them. CDR3 DNA sequence: TGTGCCAGCAGCACTACGGGGGAGAACACTGAAGCTTTCTTT. Translating it yields CASSTTGENTEAFF.

A few counts support this clone. The chain has TRBV18 and TRBJ1-2; D call uncertain. The CDR3 runs to 12 residues. CDR1 is KGHSH and CDR2 is LQKENI in the germline V gene. V was shortened by 2 bases and J by 9 bases, with 10 bases between the two germline ends. As DNA, the CDR3 is TGTGCCAGCTCACCATTTGGAGATAGCTACACCTTC. Translation gives CASSPFGDSYTF.

This clone was detected only once. This chain joins TRBV25-1 and TRBJ2-7; 11 nucleotides agree with TRBD1. This CDR3 has 14 residues. V lost 5 bases, J lost 3 bases, and 3 bases stayed unmatched. Germline V lookup: CDR1 MGHDK, CDR2 SYGVNS. The CDR3 nucleotides read TGTGCCAGCAGTCGGACAGGGGGCTTCTACGAGCAGTACTTC. Translating it yields CASSRTGGFYEQYF.

The chain combines TRBV6-1 with TRBJ1-3; a possible D gene is TRBD1 (6 bases). This CDR3 contains 14 residues. V was pared by 3 bases and J by 1 base, with 7 bases between. Germline assignment: CDR1 MNHNS and CDR2 SASEGT. The chain's CDR3 is CASSERGSGNTIYF. The DNA for the CDR3 is TGTGCCAGCAGTGAGAGGGGGTCTGGAAACACCATATATTTT.

This sequence joins TRBV7-6 and TRBJ2-7; the match to TRBD1 covers 8 bases. CDR1 is SGHVS, CDR2 FNYEAQ, per germline. CDR3 length equals 15 residues. V lost 4 bases, J lost 3 bases, and 8 bases stayed unmatched. CDR3 sequence: CASSSPGQAYYEQYF. The CDR3 coding sequence is TGTGCCAGCAGCTCCCCGGGACAGGCCTACTACGAGCAGTACTTC.

The chain employs TRBV28 and TRBJ2-5, with D possibly matching TRBD1 (5 bases). Germline V gene sequence: CDR1 MDHEN, CDR2 SYDVKM. V was shortened by 5 bases and J by 2 bases, with 15 bases between the two germline ends. The CDR3 consists of 15 residues. The CDR3 region has the DNA TGTGCCAGCAGTGGGGCACAGAGAGTTCAAGAGACCCAGTACTTC. Amino acids: CASSGAQRVQETQYF.

On this clone itself: At one of its ends the junction is not consistent with the germline gene, which may arise from a read error. Other nucleotide sequences from this sample produce the same CDR3. V usage is TRBV7-2 and J usage is TRBJ1-1, with D possibly matching TRBD1 (6 bases). CDR3 length: 13 residues. Germline assignment: CDR1 SGHTA and CDR2 FQGNSA. The CDR3 region is CASSLQGYTEAFF. In nucleotides, the CDR3 is TGTGCCAGCAGCTTACAGGGGTACACTGAAGCTTTCTTC.

J is TRBJ2-1 and V is TRBV5-1, with TRBD2 identical over 7 bases. The V segment lost 3 bases and the J segment 7 bases; nucleotides outside the gene matches: 13. Germline V gene data show CDR1 as SGHRS and CDR2 as YFSETQ. The CDR3 is 16 amino acids. In DNA, the CDR3 is TGCGCCAGCAGCTATGGGGGGGAGGGCCGTTGGAATGAGCAGTTCTTC. Its translation: CASSYGGEGRWNEQFF. The full variable domain, in which reference TRBV5-1 and TRBJ2-1 provide the parts outside the CDR3, is KAGVTQTPRYLIKTRGQQVTLSCSPISGHRSVSWYQQTPGQGLQFLFEYFSETQRNKGNFPGRFSGRQFSNSRSEMNVSTLELGDSALYLCASSYGGEGRWNEQFFGPGTRLTVL.

The chain combines TRBV28 with TRBJ2-1, with a weak D call TRBD1 (6 bases). The CDR3 extends over 12 amino acids. V was cut by 6 bases and J by 10 bases, with 13 bases left in between. The V gene's germline CDR1 is MDHEN and CDR2 SYDVKM. CDR3 DNA sequence: TGTGCCAGCAGGCAAACAGGGCGCGAGCAGTTCTTC. This sequence encodes CASRQTGREQFF.

This clone was counted a few times. This same CDR3 is encoded by further DNA sequences in the sample. DNA of the CDR3: TGCGCCACAAGCCAAGCTATGATAGTCCTCATCTACAATGAGCAGTTCTTC. The encoded protein is CATSQAMIVLIYNEQFF. The chain carries TRBV4-3 and TRBJ2-1; no firm D call. The V gene's germline CDR1 is LGHNA and CDR2 YSLEER. The germline V and J ends were trimmed by 10 bases and 3 bases, with 25 bases remaining between them. This CDR3 is 17 amino acids long.

The chain employs TRBV5-4 and TRBJ1-2; D is ambiguous. Germline loops: CDR1 SGHNT, CDR2 YYREEE (reference sequence). Trimming removed 4 bases at V and 8 bases at J, with 18 bases between. The CDR3 spans 14 residues. Written as DNA, the CDR3 is TGTGCCAGCAGCCCTTCACTCGAACAGTGGGGCTACACCTTC. It specifies CASSPSLEQWGYTF.

This clone was detected once. The rearrangement uses TRBV7-2 and TRBJ2-1; D unresolved. There are 14 residues in the CDR3. Trimming took 2 bases from V and 3 from J, leaving 8 bases between them. Germline V gene data show CDR1 as SGHTA and CDR2 as FQGNSA. CDR3 sequence reads: CASSLSYNYNEQFF. For the CDR3, the DNA is TGTGCCAGCAGCTTATCGTACAACTACAATGAGCAGTTCTTC.

This clone showed up just once. The chain combines TRBV28 with TRBJ1-1; 12 bases align to TRBD1. Germline loops: CDR1 MDHEN, CDR2 SYDVKM. Trimming cost V 6 bases and J 5 bases; bases outside gene matches: 7. The CDR3 contains 15 residues. The CDR3 loop reads CASSRDRGRWTEAFF. CDR3 sequence (DNA): TGTGCCAGCAGCAGGGACAGGGGGCGATGGACTGAAGCTTTCTTT.

A single count supports this clone. This chain links TRBV29-1 with TRBJ2-5, with a weak D call TRBD1 (7 bases). The assigned J gene may be wrong: the sequence end matches TRBJ2-7 better. Per germline, CDR1 SQVTM and CDR2 ANQGSEA. This CDR3 is built from 13 residues. CDR3 sequence (DNA): TGCAGCTATCGGACAGGAGGGCCCTACGAGCAGTACTTC. This codes for CSYRTGGPYEQYF.